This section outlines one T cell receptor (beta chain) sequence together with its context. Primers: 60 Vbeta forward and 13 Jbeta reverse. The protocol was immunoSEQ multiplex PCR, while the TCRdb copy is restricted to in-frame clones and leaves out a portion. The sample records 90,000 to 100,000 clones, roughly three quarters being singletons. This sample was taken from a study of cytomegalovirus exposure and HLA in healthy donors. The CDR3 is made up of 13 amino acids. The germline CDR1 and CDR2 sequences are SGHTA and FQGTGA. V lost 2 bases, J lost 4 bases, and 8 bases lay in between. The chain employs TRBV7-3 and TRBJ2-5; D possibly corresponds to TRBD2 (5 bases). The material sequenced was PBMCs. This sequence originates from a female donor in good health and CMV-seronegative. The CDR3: CASSLERGETQYF. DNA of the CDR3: TGTGCCAGCAGCTTAGAACGGGGAGAGACCCAGTACTTC.